This T cell receptor beta chain was sequenced for a study of blood T cells in healthy people across ages. Germline loops: CDR1 MNHEY, CDR2 SMNVEV (reference sequence). The CDR3 runs 16 residues. Primers used in a second PCR of roughly 6 to 11 cycles were a sample-barcoded 5' primer and a J-beta primer mix. From the 5' RACE reads, TCRdb called clonotypes with MiXCR, one entry per CDR3 protein. The repertoire includes over a million distinct CDR3 sequences, almost 60% of them detected once, and under 8.5% sits in the top ten. Regarding this clonotype: The antigen remains undetermined. At one of its ends the junction is not consistent with the germline gene, which may arise from a read error.

Whole-study results and caveats: One million T cells yielded diversity estimates that were considered underestimates.

The receptor was derived from a young man in good health. The chain joins TRBV27 to TRBJ2-1, with 11 bases identical to TRBD2. What was sequenced was blood. CDR3 coding DNA: TGTACCAGCAGTTCGGCTAGCGGGAGGTATCGGAATGAGCAGTTCTTC. This gives the protein CTSSSASGRYRNEQFF.